The clone carrying this T cell receptor beta chain was counted a few times. The data belong to a study of blood T cell repertoires in COVID-19. Overall study: Whether acute or convalescent, the COVID-19 samples came from the United States, Italy and Spain. T cells, B-cell-depleted T cells, or PBMCs supplied cDNA or gDNA.

In the source study's methods: Estimation of nucleated cell counts relied on the amplification of reference gene primers. Profiled with immunoSEQ multiplex PCR; TCRdb holds only in-frame clones, not every one. That table is the source of V, J and clone size, and D and trimming were worked out from the DNA. The data show hundreds of thousands of clones, about nine tenths seen once. V was trimmed by 1 base and J by 4 bases, leaving 13 bases between them. CDR1 is LNHDA and CDR2 is SQIVND in the germline V gene (reference sequence). The CDR3 covers 15 residues. This TCR was sampled from a man in his 60s who had recovered from COVID-19. This chain joins TRBV19 and TRBJ1-1; D possibly corresponds to TRBD1 (5 bases). The material sequenced was peripheral blood. The CDR3 DNA follows: TGTGCCAGTAGTATAGGGGGGGGAAGGATCACTGAAGCTTTCTTT. This gives the protein CASSIGGGRITEAFF.